This TCR beta chain was observed in a study of response to subunit inactivated influenza vaccine. TCRdb analysed the RT-PCR reads with MiXCR anew, one entry per CDR3 protein. The sample has hundreds of thousands of distinct CDR3 sequences, approximately 12% seen once; the top ten hold roughly a tenth. This clonotype was observed many times. This TCR was sampled from a man in his forties or fifties who received an inactivated influenza vaccine. This sample comprised PBMCs from blood, obtained on the day of vaccination.

CDR3 sequence (DNA): TGTGCCAGCAGCCCCGATATCGGGGGATACAGTCTCTATGGCTACACCTTC. Translating gives CASSPDIGGYSLYGYTF. The genes are TRBV6-2 or TRBV6-3 and TRBJ1-2; a possible D gene is TRBD1 (5 bases). The V end lost 6 bases, the J end lost 4 bases, and 24 bases lay between the germline ends. The CDR3 loop spans 17 amino acids. Germline V gives CDR1 MNHEY, CDR2 SVGEGT.